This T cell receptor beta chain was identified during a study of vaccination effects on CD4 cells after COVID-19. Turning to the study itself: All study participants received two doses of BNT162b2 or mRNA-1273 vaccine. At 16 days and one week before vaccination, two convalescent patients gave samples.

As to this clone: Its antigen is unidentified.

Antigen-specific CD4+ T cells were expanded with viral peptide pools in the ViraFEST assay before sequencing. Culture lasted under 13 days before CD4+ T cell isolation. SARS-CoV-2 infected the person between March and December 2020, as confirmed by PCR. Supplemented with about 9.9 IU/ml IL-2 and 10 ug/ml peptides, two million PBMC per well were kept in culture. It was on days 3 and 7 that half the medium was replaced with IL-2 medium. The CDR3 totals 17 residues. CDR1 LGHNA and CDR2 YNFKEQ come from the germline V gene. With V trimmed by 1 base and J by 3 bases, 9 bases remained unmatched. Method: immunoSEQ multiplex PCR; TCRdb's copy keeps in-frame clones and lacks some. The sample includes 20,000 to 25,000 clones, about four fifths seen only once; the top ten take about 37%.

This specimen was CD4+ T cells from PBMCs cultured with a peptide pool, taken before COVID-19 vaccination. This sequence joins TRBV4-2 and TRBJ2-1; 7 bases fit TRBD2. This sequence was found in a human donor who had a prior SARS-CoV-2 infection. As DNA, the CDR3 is TGTGCCAGCAGCCAAGTGGGGGACGGGGGGAACTACAATGAGCAGTTCTTC. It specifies CASSQVGDGGNYNEQFF.